A single sample is the source of the 29 T cell receptor beta chains below, sequenced in a study of cytomegalovirus exposure and HLA in healthy donors. The PCR contained 60 Vbeta and 13 Jbeta primers. Sequencing was performed with immunoSEQ multiplex PCR; in TCRdb, only in-frame clones are kept and a portion is missing. The profile shows over 150,000 clones, over 70% of them singletons. The sequenced sample consisted of PBMCs. The receptors shown here come from a woman aged 45-65 years in good health and CMV-seropositive.

A few counts support this clone. This chain connects TRBV19 to TRBJ1-5; TRBD1 might be the D (6 bases). CDR1 and CDR2 from the germline V gene are LNHDA and SQIVND (reference sequence). CDR3 length: 14 amino acids. Between the trimmed V and J ends, which lost 9 bases and 5 bases, there was a span of 17 bases. In DNA form, the CDR3 reads TGTGCCAGCTGGGCAGGGACACCCTATCAGCCCCAGCATTTT. This encodes CASWAGTPYQPQHF.

A single count supports this clone. This chain uses TRBV2 with TRBJ2-1; 7 bases match TRBD2. V shed 6 bases, J shed 5 bases, and the junction held 10 bases outside the gene matches. The V gene's germline CDR1 is SNHLY and CDR2 FYNNEI. The CDR3 spans 15 residues. The CDR3 region is CASRYPGLTNNEQFF. The DNA for the CDR3 is TGTGCCAGCAGATATCCGGGACTAACTAACAATGAGCAGTTCTTC.

V is TRBV28 and J is TRBJ2-2; 11 nucleotides line up with TRBD2. This CDR3 comprises 17 residues. Germline loops: CDR1 MDHEN, CDR2 SYDVKM. Trimming at V came to 4 bases and at J to 0 bases, leaving 4 bases not matched to a gene. CDR3 sequence (DNA): TGTGCCAGCAGTTATCCGGGACTAGCGGCGAACACCGGGGAGCTGTTTTTT. This sequence encodes CASSYPGLAANTGELFF.

The chain carries TRBV4-3 and TRBJ1-5, with 8 bases aligning to TRBD1. Per germline, CDR1 LGHNA and CDR2 YSLEER. This CDR3 spans 15 amino acids. Trimming cost V 2 bases and J 5 bases; bases outside gene matches: 5. The DNA for the CDR3 is TGCGCCAGCAGCCAAACAGGGGGAAGGGATCAGCCCCAGCATTTT. Amino acid sequence: CASSQTGGRDQPQHF.

The chain is built from TRBV7-2 and TRBJ1-2; D is perhaps TRBD1 (5 bases). CDR1 is SGHTA and CDR2 is FQGNSA in the germline V gene. Between the trimmed V and J ends, which lost 4 bases and 2 bases, there was a span of 14 bases. This CDR3 spans 15 amino acids. For the CDR3, the DNA is TGTGCCAGCAGCTCGGGGGGGGGTGTAAACTATGGCTACACCTTC. Its translation is CASSSGGGVNYGYTF.

The chain uses TRBV19 and TRBJ1-1; 8 bases are shared with TRBD1. Germline V gene lookup returns CDR1 LNHDA and CDR2 SQIVND (reference sequence). Germline trimming cut 9 bases from V and 7 bases from J; bases unmatched to any gene: 10. This CDR3 is 13 amino acids long. In nucleotides, the CDR3 is TGTGCCAGCAAGAGACAGGGGTCGAGTGAAGCTTTCTTT. It codes for CASKRQGSSEAFF.

The chain joins TRBV5-4 to TRBJ2-7; TRBD1 matches 7 bases. The CDR3 has 16 residues. Germline assignment: CDR1 SGHNT and CDR2 YYREEE (reference sequence). After removal of 0 bases from V and 0 bases from J, the junction contained 6 bases not matched to a gene. The CDR3 nucleotides are TGTGCCAGCAGCTTGGGGGGACAGTCGAGCTCCTACGAGCAGTACTTC. The encoded protein is CASSLGGQSSSYEQYF.

The V and J genes are TRBV4-1 and TRBJ1-2; D perhaps matches TRBD1 (6 bases). The length of the CDR3 is 15 residues. The germline gives CDR1 MGHRA, CDR2 YSYEKL. Trimming pared 0 bases from V and 0 bases from J, leaving 8 bases between. The CDR3 spells CASSQEDRANYGYTF. Here the CDR3 DNA reads TGCGCCAGCAGCCAAGAGGACAGAGCTAACTATGGCTACACCTTC.

The rearrangement links TRBV7-9 to TRBJ1-2; 11 bases align to TRBD1. The CDR3 contains 14 residues. From germline, CDR1 is SEHNR and CDR2 FQNEAQ (reference sequence). V was pared by 5 bases and J by 4 bases, with 3 bases of the junction left unmatched. In DNA form, the CDR3 reads TGTGCCAGCAGCGTCGGGACAGGGGGCTATGGCTACACCTTC. Its protein is CASSVGTGGYGYTF.

This rearrangement joins TRBV27 to TRBJ2-4; tentatively, D is TRBD1 (6 bases). The germline V gene has CDR1 MNHEY and CDR2 SMNVEV (reference sequence). V lost 6 bases to trimming and J lost 5 bases, with 20 bases between them. This CDR3 has 16 residues. As DNA, the CDR3 is TGTGCCAGCAGCGGTCACCGGGACATGGAACAAAACATTCAGTACTTC. This encodes CASSGHRDMEQNIQYF.

The chain combines TRBV28 with TRBJ2-4; D unclear. Germline values: CDR1 MDHEN, CDR2 SYDVKM. The V gene lost 4 bases and the J gene lost 1 base, with 20 bases spanning the gap. This CDR3 has 18 residues. The CDR3 DNA follows: TGTGCCAGCAGTTCCATATCCTCAAATCAGGTTGCCAAAAACATTCAGTACTTC. It specifies CASSSISSNQVAKNIQYF.

The rearrangement uses TRBV7-3 and TRBJ2-1, with 12 bases fitting TRBD2. The junction had 8 bases not matched to a gene; V was cut back by 4 bases and J by 10 bases. CDR1 is SGHTA and CDR2 is FQGTGA in the germline V gene. The CDR3 spans 15 residues. As DNA, the CDR3 is TGTGCCAGCAGCTGGACTAGCGGGAACCTTCCCGAGCAGTTCTTC. Translated, it gives CASSWTSGNLPEQFF.

The table lists this clone with a few counts. The V gene is TRBV11-2, the J gene TRBJ1-2; D is ambiguous. Trimming removed 0 bases at V and 8 bases at J, with 16 bases between. The CDR3 runs to 15 residues. Looked up from germline, CDR1 is SGHAT and CDR2 is FQNNGV. The CDR3 DNA follows: TGTGCCAGCAGCTTAGACTTCGGAGGGTCGGGCGGCTACACCTTC. Translating gives CASSLDFGGSGGYTF.

The genes are TRBV5-6 and TRBJ1-2; D unresolved. Trimming took off 4 bases at V and 0 bases at J, with 16 bases between the two ends. Germline CDR1 SGHDT, CDR2 YYEEEE. This CDR3 region has 16 residues. The CDR3 spells CASSPPFRRSNYGYTF. The DNA for the CDR3 is TGTGCCAGCAGCCCCCCTTTCCGTAGATCTAACTATGGCTACACCTTC.

This clone was found once. This chain uses TRBV11-3 with TRBJ2-1; 7 bases line up with TRBD2. The V gene's germline CDR1 is SGHNT and CDR2 YENEEA. The trim removed 0 bases at V and 8 bases at J, leaving 7 bases unmatched. This CDR3 has 15 residues. This chain's CDR3 is CASSLEAGARDEQFF. DNA for the CDR3: TGTGCCAGCAGCTTAGAGGCGGGAGCTCGGGATGAGCAGTTCTTC.

In this sample, this clone turned up a few times. The chain recombines TRBV5-1 with TRBJ1-2; 7 positions match TRBD1. The CDR3 loop spans 14 amino acids. The V gene's germline CDR1 is SGHRS and CDR2 YFSETQ. Trimming took 1 base from V and 8 from J; bases not matched to a gene: 8. DNA for the CDR3: TGCGCCAGCAGCTTGACAGGGGAGGAGAGGGGCTACACCTTC. Amino acids: CASSLTGEERGYTF. Full variable domain (outside the CDR3, taken from reference TRBV5-1 and TRBJ1-2): KAGVTQTPRYLIKTRGQQVTLSCSPISGHRSVSWYQQTPGQGLQFLFEYFSETQRNKGNFPGRFSGRQFSNSRSEMNVSTLELGDSALYLCASSLTGEERGYTFGSGTRLTVV.

Points on this clone: One end of the junction varies from germline; a read error may be responsible. CDR3 in DNA: TGTGCCAGCAGCGGGGGGAGGGGCCCGGGGAACTTC. It translates to CASSGGRGPGNF. V and J are TRBV7-2 and TRBJ2-7; 7 nucleotides match TRBD2. The CDR3 length is 12 residues. CDR1 SGHTA and CDR2 FQGNSA come from the germline V gene.

This clone was recorded a few times. This sequence joins TRBV7-2 and TRBJ1-2; 9 positions agree with TRBD1. Germline CDR1 and CDR2: SGHTA and FQGNSA. The V gene end was trimmed by 5 bases and the J gene end by 6 bases; junction bases not matched to a gene: 7. The CDR3 has 14 residues. CDR3 amino acids: CASSPRTGDDGYTF. The CDR3 coding sequence is TGTGCCAGCAGCCCCCGGACAGGGGATGATGGCTACACCTTC.

This chain links TRBV18 with TRBJ1-1; a weak D match, TRBD1 (5 bases). The CDR3 runs 13 residues. Trimming removed 4 bases from V and 3 bases from J, with 9 bases in between. Germline values: CDR1 KGHSH, CDR2 LQKENI. The CDR3 DNA is TGTGCCAGCTCACAGGGGAGGGACACTGAAGCTTTCTTT. It specifies CASSQGRDTEAFF.

The chain is built from TRBV7-2 and TRBJ2-7, with a tentative D call TRBD1 (6 bases). The length of the CDR3 is 14 residues. Trimming removed 4 bases at V and 1 base at J, with 11 bases between. Germline V CDR1 and CDR2: SGHTA, FQGNSA. CDR3: CASSSNRDSYEQYF. CDR3 DNA sequence: TGTGCCAGCAGCTCTAACAGGGATTCCTACGAGCAGTACTTC.

This rearrangement joins TRBV7-9 to TRBJ2-1; TRBD2 aligns across 10 bases. The germline V gene encodes CDR1 SEHNR and CDR2 FQNEAQ (reference sequence). The CDR3 covers 19 residues. V shed 2 bases, J shed 0 bases, and the junction held 10 bases outside the gene matches. The CDR3 region is CASSLLGLAGDTSYNEQFF. The DNA for the CDR3 is TGTGCCAGCAGCTTACTGGGCCTAGCGGGAGACACCTCCTACAATGAGCAGTTCTTC.

The rearrangement links TRBV6-1 to TRBJ1-5, with a tentative D call TRBD1 (6 bases). Germline lookup yields CDR1 MNHNS and CDR2 SASEGT. CDR3 length: 15 amino acids. The ends were cut back, 6 bases at V and 1 base at J, with 13 bases in the middle. This CDR3 is CASRAMGQSNQPQHF. The CDR3 DNA is TGTGCCAGCAGGGCGATGGGACAAAGCAATCAGCCCCAGCATTTT.

The chain joins TRBV4-3 to TRBJ1-4; the D gene is possibly TRBD1 (5 bases). Germline CDR1 LGHNA, CDR2 YSLEER. The length of the CDR3 is 14 residues. With 0 bases removed from V and 8 bases from J, the gap between germline ends came to 10 bases. The CDR3 here is CASSQDGGREKLFF. The CDR3 nucleotides read TGCGCCAGCAGCCAAGACGGGGGGAGGGAAAAACTGTTTTTT.

J is TRBJ1-3 and V is TRBV7-2, with D perhaps TRBD1 (5 bases). V was pared by 8 bases and J by 2 bases, with 13 bases between. Germline V gene sequence: CDR1 SGHTA, CDR2 FQGNSA. The CDR3 totals 14 residues. CDR3 DNA: TGTGCCAGCGGGATGGGGGGGGCTGGAAACACCATATATTTT. Encoded protein: CASGMGGAGNTIYF.

The V and J genes are TRBV10-3 and TRBJ1-2, with D possibly matching TRBD1 (6 bases). Germline assignment: CDR1 ENHRY and CDR2 SYGVKD. This CDR3 spans 15 amino acids. V was shortened by 6 bases and J by 4 bases, with 18 bases between the two germline ends. The CDR3 is CAIRIQGRSPYGYTF. The CDR3 DNA follows: TGTGCCATCAGGATCCAGGGGCGAAGTCCCTATGGCTACACCTTC.

The V and J genes are TRBV19 and TRBJ1-5; 8 positions match TRBD1. Trimming took 5 bases from V and 6 from J; bases not matched to a gene: 9. CDR1 is LNHDA, CDR2 SQIVND, per germline (reference sequence). The length of the CDR3 is 15 residues. CDR3: CASSQPQGAAQPQHF. The CDR3, as DNA: TGTGCCAGTAGTCAACCCCAGGGGGCAGCTCAGCCCCAGCATTTT.

The sample holds one count of this clone. V is TRBV18 and J is TRBJ1-5; TRBD1 is a possible D gene (6 bases). Germline V gene data show CDR1 as KGHSH and CDR2 as LQKENI. The length of the CDR3 is 15 residues. V was shortened by 5 bases and J by 0 bases, with 11 bases between the two germline ends. CDR3 region: CASSYNRASNQPQHF. The CDR3 coding sequence is TGTGCCAGCTCATATAACAGGGCTAGCAATCAGCCCCAGCATTTT.

This clone was detected only once. The junction differs from germline at one of its ends, possibly a read error. J is TRBJ1-1 and V is TRBV7-9; the match to TRBD1 covers 8 bases. The CDR3 loop spans 16 amino acids. Germline lookup yields CDR1 SEHNR and CDR2 FQNEAQ (reference sequence). The DNA for the CDR3 is TGTTCCAGCAGCATCCGACGGGGGACAGGGAACACTGAAGCTTTCTTT. Its translation is CSSSIRRGTGNTEAFF. The full variable domain, completed using reference TRBV7-9 and TRBJ1-1, is DTGVSQNPRHKITKRGQNVTFRCDPISEHNRLYWYRQTLGQGPEFLTYFQNEAQLEKSRLLSDRFSAERPKGSFSTLEIQRTEQGDSAMYLCSSSIRRGTGNTEAFFGQGTRLTVV.

This chain uses TRBV2 with TRBJ2-7; possibly TRBD1 for D (5 bases). The CDR3 totals 12 residues. Trimming stripped 7 bases from V and 4 bases from J, with 11 bases between. CDR1 SNHLY and CDR2 FYNNEI come from the germline V gene. The CDR3 region is CASIRQGYEQYF. Here the CDR3 DNA reads TGTGCCAGCATCCGGCAGGGTTACGAGCAGTACTTC.